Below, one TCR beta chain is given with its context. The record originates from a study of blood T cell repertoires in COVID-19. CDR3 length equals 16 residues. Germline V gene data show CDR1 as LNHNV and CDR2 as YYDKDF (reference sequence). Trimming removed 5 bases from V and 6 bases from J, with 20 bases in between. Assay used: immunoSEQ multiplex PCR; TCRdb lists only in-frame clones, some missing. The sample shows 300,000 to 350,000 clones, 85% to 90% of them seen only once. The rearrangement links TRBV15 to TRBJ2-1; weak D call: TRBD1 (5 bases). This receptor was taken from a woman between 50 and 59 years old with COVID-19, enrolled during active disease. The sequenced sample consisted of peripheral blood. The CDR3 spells CATSGRGHSGFNEQFF. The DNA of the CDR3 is TGTGCCACCAGCGGCCGCGGCCATTCAGGGTTCAATGAGCAGTTCTTC. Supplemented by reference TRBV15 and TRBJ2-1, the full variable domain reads DAMVIQNPRYQVTQFGKPVTLSCSQTLNHNVMYWYQQKSSQAPKLLFHYYDKDFNNEADTPDNFQSRRPNTSFCFLDIRSPGLGDTAMYLCATSGRGHSGFNEQFFGPGTRLTVL.